Following are 29 T cell receptor beta chains from one sample sequenced in a study of cytomegalovirus exposure and HLA in healthy donors. The PCR contained 60 Vbeta and 13 Jbeta primers. Some clones are missing from TCRdb's copy, which holds only in-frame ones; the method was immunoSEQ multiplex PCR. Of around 190,000 clones listed, under 85% are singletons. Sample: PBMCs. Receptors originate from a woman aged 18-29 years in good health and CMV-seronegative.

The chain joins TRBV11-2 to TRBJ2-2; D not certain. The germline CDR1 and CDR2 sequences are SGHAT and FQNNGV. Trimming removed 1 base at V and 2 bases at J, with 11 bases between. The CDR3 is made up of 16 amino acids. CDR3 bases: TGTGCCAGCAGCTTAGTTGGCAGAACAAACACCGGGGAGCTGTTTTTT. Its translation: CASSLVGRTNTGELFF.

This clone was picked up a small number of times. This rearrangement joins TRBV2 to TRBJ2-3; the match to TRBD2 covers 9 bases. The CDR3 has 15 residues. The V segment lost 6 bases and the J segment 4 bases; nucleotides outside the gene matches: 8. Germline CDR1 reads SNHLY; CDR2 reads FYNNEI. The CDR3 protein is CASRLDSGGSDTQYF. CDR3 coding DNA: TGTGCCAGCAGATTAGATAGCGGGGGATCAGATACGCAGTATTTT.

This clone came up a few times. The chain carries TRBV5-1 and TRBJ2-5; 7 nucleotides match TRBD1. V was pared by 4 bases and J by 2 bases, with 8 bases of the junction left unmatched. The CDR3 has 15 residues. Germline V gives CDR1 SGHRS, CDR2 YFSETQ. In DNA, the CDR3 is TGCGCCAGCAGCCCCGGGACAGTTGCTCAAGAGACCCAGTACTTC. It yields the protein CASSPGTVAQETQYF.

The chain employs TRBV7-9 and TRBJ1-4; maybe TRBD1 (6 bases). V was clipped by 3 bases and J by 2 bases, with 10 bases between them. Germline assignment: CDR1 SEHNR and CDR2 FQNEAQ (reference sequence). There are 15 residues in the CDR3. DNA of the CDR3: TGTGCCAGCAGCTTTGTACAGGGCACTAATGAAAAACTGTTTTTT. It is translated as CASSFVQGTNEKLFF.

V gene TRBV6-1 combines with J gene TRBJ2-7, with D perhaps matching TRBD1 (6 bases). Germline V lookup: CDR1 MNHNS, CDR2 SASEGT. The length of the CDR3 is 15 residues. The germline V and J ends were trimmed by 4 bases and 0 bases, with 13 bases remaining between them. CDR3 residues: CASSASQGSSYEQYF. For the CDR3, the DNA is TGTGCCAGCAGTGCATCACAGGGTAGCTCCTACGAGCAGTACTTC.

CDR3 loop: CASSSALGAAGNTIYF. Here the CDR3 DNA reads TGCGCCAGCAGCTCCGCCCTAGGGGCTGCAGGAAACACCATATATTTT. The chain carries TRBV5-1 and TRBJ1-3; D is possibly TRBD1 (5 bases). The V end lost 3 bases, the J end lost 4 bases, and 17 bases lay between the germline ends. CDR3 length: 16 amino acids. Germline V lookup: CDR1 SGHRS, CDR2 YFSETQ. The variable domain in full, with the rest retrieved from reference TRBV5-1 and TRBJ1-3, is KAGVTQTPRYLIKTRGQQVTLSCSPISGHRSVSWYQQTPGQGLQFLFEYFSETQRNKGNFPGRFSGRQFSNSRSEMNVSTLELGDSALYLCASSSALGAAGNTIYFGEGSWLTVV.

This sequence joins TRBV23-1 and TRBJ1-6; 10 bases agree with TRBD1. TRBV23-1 is placed among ORFs of uncertain function. The CDR3 is 15 residues long. The trim removed 7 bases at V and 7 bases at J, leaving 7 bases unmatched. The CDR3 is CASILTGGGNSPLHF. CDR3 coding DNA: TGCGCCAGCATACTGACAGGGGGCGGGAATTCACCCCTCCACTTT.

In its sample, this clone was seen a few times. J is TRBJ1-2 and V is TRBV19; D ambiguous. The germline V gene has CDR1 LNHDA and CDR2 SQIVND (reference sequence). The CDR3 runs 13 residues. V lost 5 bases and J lost 7, with 14 bases in between. The CDR3 loop reads CASSAGSLTGYTF. The CDR3 coding sequence is TGTGCCAGTAGTGCCGGGTCCCTCACTGGCTACACCTTC. Together with reference TRBV19 and TRBJ1-2, the CDR3 gives the full variable domain: DGGITQSPKYLFRKEGQNVTLSCEQNLNHDAMYWYRQDPGQGLRLIYYSQIVNDFQKGDIAEGYSVSREKKESFPLTVTSAQKNPTAFYLCASSAGSLTGYTFGSGTRLTVV.

V and J are TRBV15 and TRBJ2-6; TRBD1 matches at 7 bases. CDR3 length equals 17 residues. V shed 5 bases and J 2 bases; nucleotides not matched to a gene: 9. CDR1 and CDR2 from the germline V gene are LNHNV and YYDKDF (reference sequence). In DNA form, the CDR3 reads TGTGCCACCAGCGCGAGACAGGGCTTAACTGGGGCCAACGTCCTGACTTTC. This gives the protein CATSARQGLTGANVLTF.

This clone has a handful of counts. The rearrangement links TRBV27 to TRBJ2-1; TRBD2 is a possible D gene (7 bases). This CDR3 contains 16 residues. V was trimmed by 5 bases and J by 2 bases, leaving 16 bases between them. Looked up from germline, CDR1 is MNHEY and CDR2 is SMNVEV (reference sequence). Written as DNA, the CDR3 is TGTGCCAGCAGTCTCCTCCGGGGGGCTACCTACAATGAGCAGTTCTTC. This encodes CASSLLRGATYNEQFF.

This rearrangement joins TRBV21-1 to TRBJ1-5. TRBV21-1 counts as a pseudogene. CDR3 length: 14 residues. CDR3 bases: TGTGCCAGCAGCAAAACGGAGGTCAATCAGCCCCAGCATTTT. It specifies CASSKTEVNQPQHF.

This clone occurred once. This chain joins TRBV9 and TRBJ2-7, with TRBD2 identical over 8 bases. CDR1 and CDR2 (germline): SGDLS, YYNGEE. The CDR3 loop spans 12 amino acids. V dropped 3 bases and J dropped 6; count of bases not matched to a gene: 2. CDR3 residues: CASSAGTSEQYF. The DNA of the CDR3 is TGTGCCAGCAGCGCTGGGACTAGCGAGCAGTACTTC.

This rearrangement joins TRBV28 to TRBJ2-7; 9 nucleotides agree with TRBD1. The CDR3 sequence is 15 residues long. Trimming at V came to 7 bases and at J to 6 bases, leaving 13 bases not matched to a gene. From germline, CDR1 is MDHEN and CDR2 SYDVKM. The CDR3 protein is CASTTPGQGTLEQYF. CDR3 nucleotide sequence: TGTGCCAGCACGACTCCGGGACAGGGTACTCTCGAGCAGTACTTC.

The V call is TRBV9, the J call TRBJ1-1; D not resolved. V was pared by 3 bases and J by 3 bases, with 15 bases between. From germline, CDR1 is SGDLS and CDR2 YYNGEE. This CDR3 is built from 15 residues. This chain's CDR3 is CASSADSTGDTEAFF. In nucleotides, the CDR3 is TGTGCCAGCAGCGCGGACTCCACTGGGGACACTGAAGCTTTCTTT.

V and J are TRBV6-1 and TRBJ2-5; 10 nucleotides line up with TRBD2. The V and J ends lost 8 bases and 5 bases, in that order; junction bases with no gene match: 11. The CDR3 consists of 15 residues. Per germline, CDR1 MNHNS and CDR2 SASEGT. DNA of the CDR3: TGTGCCAGCCTGAAACGAGCGGGGGGGCAGGAGACCCAGTACTTC. Its protein is CASLKRAGGQETQYF.

This chain links TRBV9 with TRBJ2-3, with TRBD1 matching 9 bases. The CDR3 covers 16 residues. Germline assignment: CDR1 SGDLS and CDR2 YYNGEE. With V trimmed by 0 bases and J by 3 bases, 5 bases remained unmatched. The CDR3 DNA reads TGTGCCAGCAGCGTAGCCGGGACAGGGAGGACAGATACGCAGTATTTT. Amino acids: CASSVAGTGRTDTQYF. Filled out from reference TRBV9 and TRBJ2-3, the complete variable domain reads DSGVTQTPKHLITATGQRVTLRCSPRSGDLSVYWYQQSLDQGLQFLIQYYNGEERAKGNILERFSAQQFPDLHSELNLSSLELGDSALYFCASSVAGTGRTDTQYFGPGTRLTVL.

The chain combines TRBV29-1 with TRBJ1-2; D is unclear. Trimming stripped 4 bases from V and 3 bases from J, with 9 bases between. CDR1 and CDR2 from the germline V gene are SQVTM and ANQGSEA. CDR3 length: 12 amino acids. This chain's CDR3 is CSVGTTYYGYTF. The CDR3 region has the DNA TGCAGCGTTGGCACTACATACTATGGCTACACCTTC.

V and J are TRBV5-4 and TRBJ2-3; TRBD1 aligns across 10 bases. The CDR3 spans 16 residues. The junction had 8 bases not matched to a gene; V was cut back by 3 bases and J by 4 bases. Germline V gene sequence: CDR1 SGHNT, CDR2 YYREEE (reference sequence). The CDR3 protein is CASSYRTGGIADTQYF. The DNA of the CDR3 is TGTGCCAGCAGCTATCGGACAGGGGGTATCGCAGATACGCAGTATTTT.

The chain combines TRBV7-9 with TRBJ2-1, with a tentative D call TRBD2 (6 bases). Germline values: CDR1 SEHNR, CDR2 FQNEAQ (reference sequence). V lost 1 base and J lost 2, with 12 bases in between. This CDR3 is built from 16 residues. DNA for the CDR3: TGTGCCAGCAGCTTAGAGGGCGGGACCACCTACAATGAGCAGTTCTTC. Translating it yields CASSLEGGTTYNEQFF. The full variable domain, in which reference TRBV7-9 and TRBJ2-1 provide the parts outside the CDR3, is DTGVSQNPRHKITKRGQNVTFRCDPISEHNRLYWYRQTLGQGPEFLTYFQNEAQLEKSRLLSDRFSAERPKGSFSTLEIQRTEQGDSAMYLCASSLEGGTTYNEQFFGPGTRLTVL.

The rearrangement uses TRBV7-2 and TRBJ1-6; 9 bases map to TRBD1. This CDR3 region has 16 residues. Per the germline V gene, CDR1 is SGHTA and CDR2 is FQGNSA. After removal of 3 bases from V and 10 bases from J, the junction contained 10 bases not matched to a gene. Here the CDR3 reads CASSLTHRGRFSPLHF. In DNA, the CDR3 is TGTGCCAGCAGCTTGACGCACAGGGGGCGTTTCTCACCCCTCCACTTT.

V usage is TRBV18 and J usage is TRBJ1-6; tentative D call: TRBD1 (6 bases). Trimming cost V 2 bases and J 10 bases, with 18 bases left between them. CDR3 length: 16 residues. CDR1 and CDR2 (germline): KGHSH, LQKENI. CDR3 sequence (DNA): TGTGCCAGCTCACCAGAATGGGGGGGGGCACGGTCACCCCTCCACTTT. This encodes CASSPEWGGARSPLHF.

This chain connects TRBV15 to TRBJ2-1; D unclear. V was pared by 1 base and J by 0 bases, with 7 bases between. This CDR3 comprises 15 residues. Germline CDR1 reads LNHNV; CDR2 reads YYDKDF (reference sequence). The CDR3 region is CATSRGSGSYNEQFF. DNA of the CDR3: TGTGCCACCAGCAGAGGGAGTGGCTCCTACAATGAGCAGTTCTTC.

The J gene is TRBJ1-1, the V gene TRBV28; D call uncertain. The CDR3 is 13 amino acids. CDR1 and CDR2 from the germline V gene are MDHEN and SYDVKM. V was shortened by 6 bases and J by 0 bases, with 8 bases between the two germline ends. The CDR3 here is CASSLNLNTEAFF. CDR3 DNA: TGTGCCAGCAGCTTAAACTTGAACACTGAAGCTTTCTTT.

The chain has TRBV5-1 and TRBJ2-6; TRBD1 matches 9 bases. Trimming took 6 bases from V and 1 from J; bases not matched to a gene: 11. The germline V gene has CDR1 SGHRS and CDR2 YFSETQ. CDR3 size: 18 residues. DNA of the CDR3: TGCGCCAGCAAGGGTCCCGGGACAGGGAATTCTGGGGCCAACGTCCTGACTTTC. Its translation is CASKGPGTGNSGANVLTF.

The chain links TRBV28 to TRBJ1-2, with D possibly TRBD1 on 6 matching bases. Looked up from germline, CDR1 is MDHEN and CDR2 is SYDVKM. Trimming shortened V by 7 bases and J by 7 bases, and 16 bases separated the two germline ends. The CDR3 sequence is 13 residues long. The CDR3 region is CASTPDRTLGYTF. The CDR3 nucleotides are TGTGCCAGCACCCCTGACAGGACTCTTGGCTACACCTTC.

The rearrangement joins TRBV7-9 to TRBJ1-1; maybe TRBD1 (6 bases). The CDR3 covers 12 residues. The V end lost 5 bases, the J end lost 8 bases, and 12 bases lay between the germline ends. CDR1 SEHNR and CDR2 FQNEAQ come from the germline V gene (reference sequence). The CDR3 region has the DNA TGTGCCAGCAGCGACACAGGGTTGGAAGCTTTCTTT. Protein: CASSDTGLEAFF.

V usage is TRBV25-1 and J usage is TRBJ2-5; D perhaps matches TRBD1 (6 bases). Germline CDR1 and CDR2: MGHDK and SYGVNS. CDR3 length: 13 amino acids. Trimming shortened V by 4 bases and J by 5 bases, and 11 bases separated the two germline ends. The CDR3, as DNA: TGTGCCAGCAGTGTTCAGGGGACGGAGACCCAGTACTTC. Residues: CASSVQGTETQYF.

This clone was seen only once. V usage is TRBV5-6 and J usage is TRBJ1-1, with 7 bases that match TRBD1. The CDR3 extends over 14 amino acids. Germline V gene data show CDR1 as SGHDT and CDR2 as YYEEEE. The junction had 10 bases not matched to a gene; V was cut back by 0 bases and J by 11 bases. The CDR3 sequence: CASSLEGGSSLAFF. The CDR3 region has the DNA TGTGCCAGCAGCTTGGAAGGGGGCAGCAGTTTGGCTTTCTTT. The full variable domain, completed using reference TRBV5-6 and TRBJ1-1, is DAGVTQSPTHLIKTRGQQVTLRCSPKSGHDTVSWYQQALGQGPQFIFQYYEEEERQRGNFPDRFSGHQFPNYSSELNVNALLLGDSALYLCASSLEGGSSLAFFGQGTRLTVV.

The rearrangement links TRBV7-3 to TRBJ2-2; 7 positions agree with TRBD1. The length of the CDR3 is 16 residues. J lost 8 bases, V lost 4 bases, and 13 bases had no gene match. CDR1 and CDR2 (germline): SGHTA, FQGTGA. The DNA for the CDR3 is TGTGCCAGCAGCTCACATACAGACAGGGCATGGGGGGAGCTGTTTTTT. Translation gives CASSSHTDRAWGELFF.